These 17 T cell receptor beta chains were all obtained from the same sample, sequenced in a study of PD-L1 blockade in urothelial cancer. The data were produced by immunoSEQ multiplex PCR, yet TCRdb's version contains in-frame clones alone and is incomplete. The sample has about 41,000 clones, 80% to 90% seen once. Stated time point: peripheral blood 6 weeks after treatment start. The sample was PBMCs, taken around atezolizumab (anti-PD-L1) treatment. The source of these receptors is a man aged 70-80 years with urothelial cancer.

The J gene is TRBJ2-1, the V gene TRBV9; 11 bases agree with TRBD2. This CDR3 has 17 residues. Germline loops: CDR1 SGDLS, CDR2 YYNGEE. V lost 1 base, J lost 3 bases, and 6 bases stayed unmatched. The CDR3 loop is CASSVRSGLAVYNEQFF. The DNA for the CDR3 is TGTGCCAGCAGCGTACGCTCGGGACTAGCGGTCTACAATGAGCAGTTCTTC.

The chain combines TRBV13 with TRBJ2-3; weak D call: TRBD2 (5 bases). V was shortened by 7 bases and J by 5 bases, with 16 bases between the two germline ends. This CDR3 has 14 amino acids. Germline loops: CDR1 PRHDT, CDR2 FYEKMQ (reference sequence). This CDR3 is CASIPLSRGDTQYF. CDR3 DNA: TGTGCCAGCATCCCTCTCTCCCGGGGAGATACGCAGTATTTT.

This clone was seen a single time. This chain joins TRBV27 and TRBJ2-2; 7 bases are a match to TRBD1. The trim removed 4 bases at V and 0 bases at J, leaving 5 bases unmatched. The length of the CDR3 is 16 residues. From germline, CDR1 is MNHEY and CDR2 SMNVEV (reference sequence). The CDR3 DNA follows: TGTGCCAGCAGTTCCCCCGGGACAGCGAACACCGGGGAGCTGTTTTTT. Translating it yields CASSSPGTANTGELFF.

V and J are TRBV5-1 and TRBJ2-1; 7 bases map to TRBD1. The CDR3 loop spans 14 amino acids. Trimming took 3 bases from V and 1 from J; bases not matched to a gene: 1. Germline assignment: CDR1 SGHRS and CDR2 YFSETQ. DNA of the CDR3: TGCGCCAGCAGCTACAGGGGATCCTACAATGAGCAGTTCTTC. This translates into CASSYRGSYNEQFF.

This chain links TRBV6-6 with TRBJ2-3, with 10 bases fitting TRBD2. Germline values: CDR1 MNHNY, CDR2 SVGAGI (reference sequence). There are 16 residues in the CDR3. V lost 6 bases to trimming and J lost 6 bases; unmatched junction nucleotides: 12. The chain's CDR3 is CASRPPLAGAADTQYF. The CDR3 DNA reads as TGTGCCAGCAGACCGCCCCTAGCGGGAGCAGCGGATACGCAGTATTTT.

V and J are TRBV30 and TRBJ2-3; tentatively, D is TRBD2 (5 bases). Trimming pared 6 bases from V and 4 bases from J, leaving 17 bases between. This CDR3 comprises 14 residues. The germline gives CDR1 GTSNPN, CDR2 SVGIG (reference sequence). CDR3: CACLPTSLPDTQYF. CDR3 nucleotide sequence: TGTGCCTGTCTCCCAACTAGTTTACCAGATACGCAGTATTTT.

The chain links TRBV14 to TRBJ2-7; D perhaps matches TRBD1 (5 bases). The CDR3 extends over 12 amino acids. Germline lookup yields CDR1 SGHDN and CDR2 FVKESK. Trimming took 4 bases from V and 3 from J, leaving 7 bases between them. As DNA, the CDR3 is TGTGCCAGCAGCCCCCAGGGCTACGAGCAGTACTTC. Its protein product is CASSPQGYEQYF.

The gene calls are TRBV7-6 and TRBJ1-1, with TRBD1 matching 7 bases. Trimming took 4 bases from V and 8 from J; bases not matched to a gene: 10. Germline CDR1 reads SGHVS; CDR2 reads FNYEAQ. CDR3 length: 14 residues. The CDR3 loop reads CASSSGGSVGEAFF. CDR3 sequence (DNA): TGTGCCAGCAGCTCAGGGGGAAGTGTGGGGGAAGCTTTCTTT.

The V gene is TRBV28, the J gene TRBJ2-3, with TRBD2 matching over 13 bases. The germline V gene encodes CDR1 MDHEN and CDR2 SYDVKM. The CDR3 runs to 16 residues. V lost 5 bases, J lost 4 bases, and 6 bases stayed unmatched. The CDR3 DNA reads as TGTGCCAGCAGTCAATTACTAGCGGGAGGGGCAGATACGCAGTATTTT. Translated, it gives CASSQLLAGGADTQYF.

V usage is TRBV14 and J usage is TRBJ2-1; 8 positions agree with TRBD2. The V gene's germline CDR1 is SGHDN and CDR2 FVKESK. The CDR3 spans 16 residues. Trimming took 4 bases from V and 5 from J; bases not matched to a gene: 10. The CDR3 sequence: CASSPRWREANNEQFF. In nucleotides, the CDR3 is TGTGCCAGCAGCCCCCGTTGGCGGGAGGCAAACAATGAGCAGTTCTTC.

The V and J genes are TRBV15 and TRBJ2-7; D not certain. CDR1 LNHNV and CDR2 YYDKDF come from the germline V gene (reference sequence). The CDR3 has 14 amino acids. With 0 bases removed from V and 1 base from J, the gap between germline ends came to 7 bases. The CDR3 DNA sequence: TGTGCCACCAGCAGAGATCTTAATTCCTACGAGCAGTACTTC. Its translation: CATSRDLNSYEQYF. Together with reference TRBV15 and TRBJ2-7, the CDR3 gives the full variable domain: DAMVIQNPRYQVTQFGKPVTLSCSQTLNHNVMYWYQQKSSQAPKLLFHYYDKDFNNEADTPDNFQSRRPNTSFCFLDIRSPGLGDTAMYLCATSRDLNSYEQYFGPGTRLTVT.

The chain carries TRBV7-2 and TRBJ1-2; the D gene is possibly TRBD1 (5 bases). Trimming removed 3 bases at V and 2 bases at J, with 10 bases between. CDR1 and CDR2 (germline): SGHTA, FQGNSA. The CDR3 is 14 amino acids. The CDR3 sequence: CASSFDSLNYGYTF. The CDR3 bases are TGTGCCAGCAGCTTTGACAGCCTGAACTATGGCTACACCTTC.

This clone was seen a few times. The J gene is TRBJ2-7, the V gene TRBV10-3, with TRBD2 identical over 16 bases. The CDR3 length is 17 residues. The V gene's germline CDR1 is ENHRY and CDR2 SYGVKD. Trimming at V came to 6 bases and at J to 2 bases, leaving 7 bases not matched to a gene. The CDR3 sequence is CAIRGTSGRAATYEQYF. CDR3 sequence (DNA): TGTGCCATCAGGGGGACTAGCGGGAGGGCGGCTACCTACGAGCAGTACTTC.

The CDR3 DNA sequence: TGCGCCAGCAGCTCCTACAGTGAAGAGACCCAGTACTTC. Protein sequence: CASSSYSEETQYF. The rearrangement joins TRBV5-1 to TRBJ2-5; D not certain. V gave up 3 bases and J gave up 3 bases, with 9 bases separating them. This CDR3 spans 13 amino acids. Germline CDR1 is SGHRS and CDR2 is YFSETQ.

The V gene is TRBV27, the J gene TRBJ2-7; TRBD2 agrees at 10 bases. Germline V lookup: CDR1 MNHEY, CDR2 SMNVEV (reference sequence). V shed 2 bases and J 2 bases; nucleotides not matched to a gene: 3. The CDR3 loop spans 15 amino acids. CDR3 residues: CASSLLAGAAYEQYF. In DNA, the CDR3 is TGTGCCAGCAGTTTACTAGCGGGGGCAGCCTACGAGCAGTACTTC.

The J gene is TRBJ2-2, the V gene TRBV1; TRBD2 is taken as the D call from the table, unchecked against the DNA. TRBV1 is designated a pseudogene. CDR3 length: 18 amino acids. CDR3 DNA sequence: TGCACCAGCAGCCAAGGGGCTAGCGGGAGGAAGGGGACCGGGGAGCTGTTTTTT. Amino acid sequence: CTSSQGASGRKGTGELFF.

V usage is TRBV28 and J usage is TRBJ2-5; the match to TRBD2 covers 10 bases. J gave up 5 bases and V 5 bases, and 8 bases lay outside the gene matches. This CDR3 is built from 15 residues. Germline CDR1 MDHEN, CDR2 SYDVKM. CDR3 bases: TGTGCCAGCAGTGGGCTAGCGGGAGATATGGAGACCCAGTACTTC. Encoded protein: CASSGLAGDMETQYF.